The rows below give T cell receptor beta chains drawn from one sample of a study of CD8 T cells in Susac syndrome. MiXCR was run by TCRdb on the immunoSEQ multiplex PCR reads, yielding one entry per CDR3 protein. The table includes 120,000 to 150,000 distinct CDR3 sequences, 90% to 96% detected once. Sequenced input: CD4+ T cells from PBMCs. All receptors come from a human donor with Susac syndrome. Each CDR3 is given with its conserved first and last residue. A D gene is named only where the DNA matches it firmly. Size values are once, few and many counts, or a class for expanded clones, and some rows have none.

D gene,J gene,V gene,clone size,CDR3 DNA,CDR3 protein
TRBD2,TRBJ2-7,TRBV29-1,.,TGCAGCGTTGGGGCCCAAGCGGGGGGCTACTCCTACGAGCAGTACTTC,CSVGAQAGGYSYEQYF
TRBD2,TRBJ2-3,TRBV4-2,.,TGTGCCAGCAGCCAGGGTGAAGCGGGGGGGTATCATACGCAGTATTTT,CASSQGEAGGYHTQYF
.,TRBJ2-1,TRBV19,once,TGTGCCAGTAACGGAGCGGGTCGAATCAATGAGCAGTTCTTC,CASNGAGRINEQFF
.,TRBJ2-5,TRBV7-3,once,TGTGCCAGCAGTCGGGGGACGCAGGTCGAGGAGACCCAGTACTTC,CASSRGTQVEETQYF
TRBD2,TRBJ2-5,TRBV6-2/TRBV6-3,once,TGTGCCAGCAGTCGTATAGCGGGGGGATACCAAGAGACCCAGTACTTC,CASSRIAGGYQETQYF
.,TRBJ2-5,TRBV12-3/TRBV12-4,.,TGTGCCAGCAGTGAAAAGGAGACCCAGTACTTC,CASSEKETQYF
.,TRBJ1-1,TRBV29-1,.,TGCAGCGTTGCTGACCCGAACACTGAAGCTTTCTTT,CSVADPNTEAFF
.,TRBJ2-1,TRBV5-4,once,TGTGCCAGCAGCCCGGGCCCAGGATCAAATGAGCAGTTCTTC,CASSPGPGSNEQFF
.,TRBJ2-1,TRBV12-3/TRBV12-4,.,TGTGCCAGCAGTGTATTGGATGAGCAGTTCTTC,CASSVLDEQFF
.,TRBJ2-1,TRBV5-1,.,TGCGCCAGCAGCTCGTGGGGGAATGAGCAGTTCTTC,CASSSWGNEQFF
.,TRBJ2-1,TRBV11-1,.,TGTGCCAGCAGCTTAATGCAGGGGGGCCGGCAGTTCTTC,CASSLMQGGRQFF
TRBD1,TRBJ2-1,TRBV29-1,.,TGCAGCGTACTAACGGGACAGGGGGCTCTTGAGCAGTTCTTC,CSVLTGQGALEQFF
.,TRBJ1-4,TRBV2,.,TGTGCCAGCAAGGTTCAGGATAAGGAAAAACTGTTTTTT,CASKVQDKEKLFF
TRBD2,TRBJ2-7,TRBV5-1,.,TGCGCCAGCAGCTTGGGTTGGAGCGGGAGGGACGAGCAGTACTTC,CASSLGWSGRDEQYF
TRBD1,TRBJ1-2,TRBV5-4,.,TGTGCCAGCAGCGTAAACAGGGGTGGCTACACCTTC,CASSVNRGGYTF